The TCR beta chain under discussion was sequenced for a study of PD-L1 blockade in urothelial cancer. In this sample, this clone turned up a few times. The CDR3 extends over 11 amino acids. The V end was cut by 6 bases, the J end by 4 bases, with 6 bases between. The assay was immunoSEQ multiplex PCR, and TCRdb's table has in-frame clones only and misses some. The repertoire holds just over 35,000 clones, about a third seen once, with around 8.9% in the top ten. The receptor was derived from a man in his sixties with urothelial cancer. This chain links TRBV6-7 with TRBJ2-5; D gene unclear. TRBV6-7 is an open reading frame, and its role is uncertain. Sequences were derived from tumor tissue, sampled before atezolizumab (anti-PD-L1) treatment. The CDR3 loop is CASSQSETQYF. CDR3 nucleotides: TGTGCCAGCAGCCAGTCAGAGACCCAGTACTTC.